The rows below give T cell receptor beta chains drawn from one sample of a study of cytomegalovirus exposure and HLA in healthy donors. Produced via immunoSEQ multiplex PCR; TCRdb's table is partial and in-frame only. The profile covers around 130,000 clones, with 55% to 75% appearing a single time and less than 2% taken by the ten largest. Sequencing input: PBMCs. The receptors were sampled from a man younger than 45 in good health and CMV-seropositive. The conserved cysteine and the conserved F or W are not part of the CDR3 here. Not every row has a clone size; where given, it reads once, few, many or a size class.

clone_size v_call cdr3_aa
. TRBV9 ASSVGSSYNEQF
. TRBV9 ASSGRLAPGADEQF
. TRBV6-5 ASSRDPQGDSPLH
few TRBV6-5 ASSLARGRTPLH
. TRBV6-6 ASSYRTGAPQETQY
few TRBV5-1 ASSPLLNTEAF
. TRBV11-2 ASSVTSGSYNEQF
. TRBV27 ASSLSGANEQF
. TRBV6-5 ASSYRFGGDTQY
. TRBV19 ASSTVAGSYEQY
. TRBV28 ASSSRSGQLNYGYT
few TRBV5-4 ASSLGQSYNSPLH
. TRBV7-6 ASSTSGRSSYNEQF
few TRBV5-6 ASSPGLADAYEQY
few TRBV5-1 ASSLMDRVRGYT
. TRBV5-1 ASSLGAGGPNTQY
. TRBV15 ATSRRQAIPSTDTQY
. TRBV28 ASSRAQGASNQPQH
few TRBV28 ASTLAISYNEQF
. TRBV10-3 AISENGRGYEQY
. TRBV5-1 ASSSPGTGEEQY
few TRBV25-1 ASSGDRSYEQY
. TRBV18 ASSPSVNPSYEQY
. TRBV7-9 SSSLGQGRTTNEKLF
. TRBV2 ASRGQSYYEQY
few TRBV27 ASSGAGGVYNEQF
. TRBV7-9 ASSFTSGSVYEQY
. TRBV9 ASSGARHGEQY
. TRBV4-1 ASTPRGYSYNEQF